The T cell receptor (beta chain) described here comes from a study of shared clonotypes between healthy human individuals. General study results and limits: Richness estimates generally favored naive over memory subsets.

Naive CD8 cells, CD45RO-negative and positively selected for CCR7, excluded terminally differentiated effector memory CD45RA+ cells. The authors split each subset's genomic DNA evenly across several immunoSEQ plates. The assay was immunoSEQ multiplex PCR, and TCRdb's table has in-frame clones only and misses some. The top ten clones hold around 1.7% of a sample with about 2.1 million clones, around 95% of them seen once. On this clone: As yet, its antigen is unknown. In the same sample, other DNA sequences code for this CDR3.

This CDR3 is built from 14 residues. The germline CDR1 and CDR2 sequences are SGDLS and YYNGEE. The V end lost 3 bases, the J end lost 0 bases, and 8 bases lay between the germline ends. The receptor was derived from a man in his late teens or twenties in good health. Some clones in this sample may be carry-over from other donors' samples. The specimen was naive CD8+ T cells from PBMCs. The chain employs TRBV9 and TRBJ2-3; D is uncertain. The CDR3, as DNA: TGTGCCAGCAGCGGCCGAGACAGCACAGATACGCAGTATTTT. Its translation: CASSGRDSTDTQYF.